This T cell receptor (beta chain) was documented in a study of cytomegalovirus exposure and HLA in healthy donors. In the PCR, 60 Vbeta and 13 Jbeta primers were used. TCRdb keeps only in-frame clones here, not all; method: immunoSEQ multiplex PCR. Of 100,000 to 120,000 clones listed, roughly 86% are singletons. The CDR3 spans 13 residues. Germline V gene lookup returns CDR1 SGHNT and CDR2 YENEEA. V dropped 2 bases and J dropped 7 bases, with 9 bases sitting between them. The genes are TRBV11-3 and TRBJ2-1; D call uncertain. The sequencing input was PBMCs. The source is a man aged 40-50 years in good health and CMV-seronegative. The CDR3 is CASSLYRGNEQFF. The CDR3 DNA reads as TGTGCCAGCAGCTTATACCGAGGTAATGAGCAGTTCTTC.